This passage covers 15 T cell receptor beta chains from one sample sequenced in a study of blood T cell repertoires in COVID-19. The data were produced by immunoSEQ multiplex PCR, yet TCRdb's version contains in-frame clones alone and is incomplete. The repertoire includes roughly 240,000 clones, 86% of them detected once, and roughly 2% sits in the top ten. The source material was PBMCs or T cells enriched from blood (not recorded which). Every receptor here comes from a woman in her 50s who had recovered from COVID-19.

The genes are TRBV11-2 and TRBJ1-5; D gene ambiguous. Trimming shortened V by 4 bases and J by 1 base, and 14 bases separated the two germline ends. CDR1 and CDR2 from the germline V gene are SGHAT and FQNNGV. This CDR3 has 16 residues. The CDR3 reads CASSSGLQKSNQPQHF. The CDR3 DNA is TGTGCCAGCAGCTCCGGACTCCAGAAGAGCAATCAGCCCCAGCATTTT. The full variable domain, rest sourced from reference TRBV11-2 and TRBJ1-5, is EAGVAQSPRYKIIEKRQSVAFWCNPISGHATLYWYQQILGQGPKLLIQFQNNGVVDDSQLPKDRFSAERLKGVDSTLKIQPAKLEDSAVYLCASSSGLQKSNQPQHFGDGTRLSIL.

The rearrangement links TRBV28 to TRBJ1-2, with D possibly being TRBD1 (6 bases). V gave up 7 bases and J gave up 4 bases, with 13 bases separating them. Germline V CDR1 and CDR2: MDHEN, SYDVKM. This CDR3 contains 13 residues. The CDR3 here is CASTSGTLYGYTF. In DNA, the CDR3 is TGTGCCAGCACCTCCGGGACACTCTATGGCTACACCTTC.

The chain has TRBV6-6 and TRBJ2-5, with TRBD2 as a possible D gene (6 bases). There are 14 residues in the CDR3. The V and J ends lost 1 base and 4 bases respectively, with 10 bases between them. Germline loops: CDR1 MNHNY, CDR2 SVGAGI (reference sequence). DNA for the CDR3: TGTGCCAGCAGTTACTTGGGGGGAGGAGAGACCCAGTACTTC. It yields the protein CASSYLGGGETQYF.

This sequence joins TRBV15 and TRBJ2-5; D remains unclear. V lost 4 bases and J 5 bases, leaving 8 bases between the germline ends. CDR3 length: 12 residues. Germline V CDR1 and CDR2: LNHNV, YYDKDF (reference sequence). This chain's CDR3 is CATSNPRETQYF. The CDR3 region has the DNA TGTGCCACCAGCAACCCCCGGGAGACCCAGTACTTC.

The CDR3 DNA sequence: TGTGCTATACTAGGACAGGGAACCTTCGAGCAGTACTTC. It yields the protein CAILGQGTFEQYF. The genes are TRBV28 and TRBJ2-7; 8 bases map to TRBD1. Per the germline V gene, CDR1 is MDHEN and CDR2 is SYDVKM. This CDR3 is 13 amino acids long.

The chain uses TRBV11-3 and TRBJ2-5, with TRBD2 identical over 8 bases. V lost 4 bases, J lost 1 base, and 2 bases stayed unmatched. This CDR3 has 14 amino acids. Germline V lookup: CDR1 SGHNT, CDR2 YENEEA. In DNA, the CDR3 is TGTGCCAGCAGCTCCAGCGGGGGCCAAGAGACCCAGTACTTC. This translates into CASSSSGGQETQYF.

The table lists this clone with a count of one. This rearrangement joins TRBV3-1 (or the pseudogene TRBV3-2) to TRBJ2-1, with 11 bases matching TRBD2. Germline assignment: CDR1 LGHDT and CDR2 YNNKEL (reference sequence). Trimming cost V 4 bases and J 4 bases; bases outside gene matches: 3. The CDR3 length is 15 residues. The CDR3 nucleotides read TGTGCCAGCAGCCGACTAGCGGGAAGATACAATGAGCAGTTCTTC. Residues: CASSRLAGRYNEQFF.

The chain employs TRBV5-1 and TRBJ1-1, with TRBD1 identical over 7 bases. V gave up 0 bases and J gave up 4 bases; unmatched junction bases: 3. CDR3 length: 14 amino acids. Germline CDR1 SGHRS, CDR2 YFSETQ. The CDR3 DNA sequence: TGCGCCAGCAGCTTGGGACAGGGTATCACTGAAGCTTTCTTT. Its translation: CASSLGQGITEAFF.

The chain joins TRBV2 to TRBJ2-1; 7 positions match TRBD2. From germline, CDR1 is SNHLY and CDR2 FYNNEI. This CDR3 is 14 amino acids long. Trimming at V came to 6 bases and at J to 0 bases, leaving 2 bases not matched to a gene. DNA of the CDR3: TGTGCCAGCAGGAGCGGGACCTCCTACAATGAGCAGTTCTTC. Its protein is CASRSGTSYNEQFF.

The rearrangement uses TRBV6-2 or TRBV6-3 and TRBJ1-2; D is possibly TRBD1 (6 bases). This CDR3 region has 13 residues. V was trimmed by 1 base and J by 8 bases, leaving 11 bases between them. Germline V lookup: CDR1 MNHEY, CDR2 SVGEGT. The CDR3 region is CASSYFGGRGYTF. In DNA form, the CDR3 reads TGTGCCAGCAGTTACTTCGGGGGGCGCGGCTACACCTTC.

This chain uses TRBV24-1 with TRBJ1-3, with D unresolved. This CDR3 spans 15 amino acids. The germline CDR1 and CDR2 sequences are KGHDR and SFDVKD. Between the trimmed V and J ends, which lost 3 bases and 0 bases, there was a span of 8 bases. CDR3 in DNA: TGTGCCACCAGTGATGGTGGGAGCTCTGGAAACACCATATATTTT. Translation gives CATSDGGSSGNTIYF.

The DNA of the CDR3 is TGTGCCAGCAGTACCGCCGGGACAGGCACTGAAGCTTTCTTT. It specifies CASSTAGTGTEAFF. This sequence joins TRBV28 and TRBJ1-1, with TRBD1 matching 8 bases. This CDR3 is built from 14 residues. Per germline, CDR1 MDHEN and CDR2 SYDVKM. Germline trimming cut 5 bases from V and 4 bases from J; bases unmatched to any gene: 6.

A few counts support this clone. The genes are TRBV4-1 and TRBJ1-4; 10 bases match TRBD1. Germline lookup yields CDR1 MGHRA and CDR2 YSYEKL. V lost 5 bases, J lost 10 bases, and 10 bases stayed unmatched. The CDR3 has 15 amino acids. The CDR3 loop is CASSNLGQGRAKLFF. CDR3 nucleotides: TGCGCCAGCAGCAACCTGGGACAGGGGCGTGCAAAACTGTTTTTT.

A note on this clone: Other DNA sequences from this sample encode an identical CDR3 as well. This chain joins TRBV9 and TRBJ2-5; perhaps TRBD2 as D (5 bases). Germline V gene lookup returns CDR1 SGDLS and CDR2 YYNGEE. V gave up 0 bases and J gave up 3 bases, with 9 bases separating them. The CDR3 is 14 amino acids. DNA for the CDR3: TGTGCCAGCAGCGTAGGAGGGCGTAAAGAGACCCAGTACTTC. It codes for CASSVGGRKETQYF.

The CDR3 DNA reads as TGCGCCAGCAGCCGAACAGGGGGAGTCGACACTGAAGCTTTCTTT. Protein sequence: CASSRTGGVDTEAFF. The rearrangement joins TRBV4-1 to TRBJ1-1, with TRBD1 identical over 8 bases. Germline V gives CDR1 MGHRA, CDR2 YSYEKL. This CDR3 has 15 residues. Unmatched junction bases numbered 7, after V lost 4 bases and J lost 3 bases.